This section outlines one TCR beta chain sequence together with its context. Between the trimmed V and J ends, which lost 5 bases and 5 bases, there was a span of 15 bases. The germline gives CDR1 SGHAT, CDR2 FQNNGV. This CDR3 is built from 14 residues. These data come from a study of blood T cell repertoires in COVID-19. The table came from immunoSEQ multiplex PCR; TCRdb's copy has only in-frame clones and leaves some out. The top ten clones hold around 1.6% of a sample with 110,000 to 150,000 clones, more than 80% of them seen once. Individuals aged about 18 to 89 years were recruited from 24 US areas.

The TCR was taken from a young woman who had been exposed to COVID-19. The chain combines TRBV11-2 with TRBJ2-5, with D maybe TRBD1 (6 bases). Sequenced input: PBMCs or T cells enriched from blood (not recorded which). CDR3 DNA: TGTGCCAGCAGCGAGACCAGGGGCTGGGAGACCCAGTACTTC. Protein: CASSETRGWETQYF.